This TCR beta chain was sequenced in a study of cytomegalovirus exposure and HLA in healthy donors. Study-wide results and limits: Researchers reported in a later analysis that common viral pathogens appeared linked to several top clusters. Investigators reported fewer than 200 TCR beta chains as tied to cytomegalovirus.

The PCR had 60 Vbeta and 13 Jbeta primers. The repertoire was sequenced with immunoSEQ multiplex PCR; TCRdb's copy has only in-frame clones and lacks some. The sample lists roughly 80,000 clones, around 67% occurring once. The germline V gene encodes CDR1 SGHRS and CDR2 YFSETQ. J gave up 0 bases and V 5 bases, and 10 bases lay outside the gene matches. This CDR3 is built from 18 residues. Of note for this clone: Its antigen is as yet unknown.

This chain links TRBV5-1 with TRBJ1-4, with 10 bases aligning to TRBD1. Sequencing was carried out using PBMCs. The receptor was isolated from a woman aged 45-65 years in good health and CMV-seropositive. DNA of the CDR3: TGCGCCAGCAGATTCGAGACAGGGGGCCTCACAACTAATGAAAAACTGTTTTTT. Translating gives CASRFETGGLTTNEKLFF.